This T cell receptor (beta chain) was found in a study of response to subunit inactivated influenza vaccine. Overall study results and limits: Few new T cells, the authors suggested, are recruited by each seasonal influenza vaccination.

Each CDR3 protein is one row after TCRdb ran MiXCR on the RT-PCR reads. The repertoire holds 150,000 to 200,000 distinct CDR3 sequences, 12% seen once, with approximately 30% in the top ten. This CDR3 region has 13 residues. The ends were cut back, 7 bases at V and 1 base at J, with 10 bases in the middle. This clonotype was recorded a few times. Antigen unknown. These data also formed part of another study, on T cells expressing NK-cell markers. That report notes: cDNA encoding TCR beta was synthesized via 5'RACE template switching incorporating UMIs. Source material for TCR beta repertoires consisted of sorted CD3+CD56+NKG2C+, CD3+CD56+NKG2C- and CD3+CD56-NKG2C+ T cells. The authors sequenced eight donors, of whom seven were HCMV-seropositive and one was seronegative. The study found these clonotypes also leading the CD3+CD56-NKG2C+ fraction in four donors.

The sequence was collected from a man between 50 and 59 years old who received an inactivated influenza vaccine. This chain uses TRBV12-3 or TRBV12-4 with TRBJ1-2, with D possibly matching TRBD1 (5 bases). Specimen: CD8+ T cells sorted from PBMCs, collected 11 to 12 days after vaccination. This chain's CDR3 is CASTSDSNYGYTF. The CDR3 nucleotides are TGTGCCAGCACCTCAGACAGTAACTATGGCTACACCTTC.